A single T cell receptor beta chain is shown here with its context. As originally analysed: Amplified reference gene primers provided the basis for estimating nucleated cell counts. The assay was immunoSEQ multiplex PCR, and TCRdb's table has in-frame clones only and misses some. The V and J calls and clone size are taken from that table; D and trimming were inferred from the DNA. The data hold a few hundred thousand clones, with 90% observed a single time. Recruited during active infection, patients (from Seattle) were subsequently followed longitudinally. This sample is part of a study of blood T cell repertoires in COVID-19. Per the germline V gene, CDR1 is SGHNT and CDR2 is YENEEA. This CDR3 spans 13 amino acids. Deletions cut 5 bases from V and 5 bases from J, with 10 bases between.

The sample taken for sequencing was peripheral blood. This sequence originates from a woman aged 45-59 years with COVID-19, enrolled during active disease. The chain uses TRBV11-3 and TRBJ2-1; D perhaps matches TRBD2 (6 bases). In nucleotides, the CDR3 is TGTGCCAGCAGCCCGGAGGGCCACAATGAGCAGTTCTTC. Translated: CASSPEGHNEQFF.